The clone carrying this TCR beta chain showed up many times. This entry belongs to a study of blood T cell repertoires in COVID-19. Study-level information: Italy, Spain and the United States were the sources of the convalescent and acute COVID-19 samples.

Here immunoSEQ multiplex PCR was the method, and the copy in TCRdb shows in-frame clones only, minus some. The data contain approximately 190,000 clones, around 84% of them singletons. Sequenced: peripheral blood. This TCR came from a human donor in a cohort sampled during active COVID-19.

The CDR3 is CSSQQQSGGAPDTQYF. In DNA, the CDR3 is TGTTCATCCCAGCAGCAAAGCGGGGGGGCTCCAGATACGCAGTATTTT. J is TRBJ2-3 and V is TRBV7-8; the match to TRBD2 covers 10 bases. The V gene's germline CDR1 is SGHVS and CDR2 FQNEAQ. The CDR3 runs 16 residues.